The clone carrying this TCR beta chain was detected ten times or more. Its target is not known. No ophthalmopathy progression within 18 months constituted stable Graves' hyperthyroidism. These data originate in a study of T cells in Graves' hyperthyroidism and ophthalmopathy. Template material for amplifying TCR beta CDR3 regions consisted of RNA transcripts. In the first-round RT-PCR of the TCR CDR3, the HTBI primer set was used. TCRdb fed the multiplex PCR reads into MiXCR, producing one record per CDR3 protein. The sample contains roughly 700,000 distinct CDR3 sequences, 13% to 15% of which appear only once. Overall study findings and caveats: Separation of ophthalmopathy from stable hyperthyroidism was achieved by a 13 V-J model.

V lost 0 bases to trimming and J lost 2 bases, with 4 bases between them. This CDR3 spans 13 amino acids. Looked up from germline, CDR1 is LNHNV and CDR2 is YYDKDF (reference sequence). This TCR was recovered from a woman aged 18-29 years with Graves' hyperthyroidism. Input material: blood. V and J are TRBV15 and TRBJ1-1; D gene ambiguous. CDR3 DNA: TGTGCCACCAGCAGAGATCCAAACACTGAAGCTTTCTTT. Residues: CATSRDPNTEAFF.